The rows below give T cell receptor beta chains drawn from one sample of a study of shared clonotypes between healthy human individuals. Profiled with immunoSEQ multiplex PCR; TCRdb holds only in-frame clones, not every one. The sample includes roughly 2.1 million clones, under 95% of them seen just once. Sequences were obtained from naive CD8+ T cells from PBMCs. All receptors come from a man between 18 and 29 years old in good health. Some clones in this sample may be carry-over from other donors' samples. Both conserved end residues are part of each CDR3. The order of the fields is clone size, D gene, J gene, V gene, CDR3 DNA, CDR3 protein. A D gene is named only where the DNA matches it firmly. A row's size may be missing; if present it is once, few, many or a size class.

abundance: once; d_gene: TRBD1; j_gene: TRBJ1-3; v_gene: TRBV7-9; CDR3nt: TGTGCCAGCAGCCAGTGGAAGGGGGCGGAGGACACCATATATTTT; CDR3aa: CASSQWKGAEDTIYF
abundance: -; d_gene: TRBD2; j_gene: TRBJ2-1; v_gene: TRBV6-5; CDR3nt: TGTGCCAGCAGTTACCGGACTAGCGGGAACGATGAGCAGTTCTTC; CDR3aa: CASSYRTSGNDEQFF
abundance: -; d_gene: TRBD2; j_gene: TRBJ2-1; v_gene: TRBV29-1; CDR3nt: TGCAGCGTTCCGAACCCCCTAGCGGGAGTCTCCTACAATGAGCAGTTCTTC; CDR3aa: CSVPNPLAGVSYNEQFF
abundance: -; d_gene: -; j_gene: TRBJ2-7; v_gene: TRBV11-2; CDR3nt: TGTGCCAGCAGCTTGGGTGGGTCGTACGAGCAGTACTTC; CDR3aa: CASSLGGSYEQYF
abundance: -; d_gene: -; j_gene: TRBJ2-1; v_gene: TRBV4-1; CDR3nt: TGCGCCAGCAGCCAAGGACTAGTACCCTACAATGAGCAGTTCTTC; CDR3aa: CASSQGLVPYNEQFF
abundance: -; d_gene: TRBD1; j_gene: TRBJ2-5; v_gene: TRBV7-9; CDR3nt: TGTGCCAGCAGATTTGGACAGGGTCCGACCCAGTACTTC; CDR3aa: CASRFGQGPTQYF
abundance: -; d_gene: TRBD1; j_gene: TRBJ2-5; v_gene: TRBV7-9; CDR3nt: TGTGCCAGCAGCGCGGGACAGGTCAAAGGCAGAGGGATACAAGAGACCCAGTACTTC; CDR3aa: CASSAGQVKGRGIQETQYF
abundance: -; d_gene: -; j_gene: TRBJ1-2; v_gene: TRBV25-1; CDR3nt: TGTGCCAGCAGTGACCAAATCTATGGCTACACCTTC; CDR3aa: CASSDQIYGYTF
abundance: -; d_gene: -; j_gene: TRBJ1-4; v_gene: TRBV5-1; CDR3nt: TGCGCCAGCAGCTTGGACCCAAGAGGTGAAAAACTGTTTTTT; CDR3aa: CASSLDPRGEKLFF
abundance: -; d_gene: TRBD2; j_gene: TRBJ2-1; v_gene: TRBV30; CDR3nt: TGTGCCTGGAGTAACGAGTCGAGCGGGAGGGCCGTGGAGCAGTTCTTC; CDR3aa: CAWSNESSGRAVEQFF
abundance: -; d_gene: -; j_gene: TRBJ1-3; v_gene: TRBV7-9; CDR3nt: TGTGCCAGCAGCTTTACAAGCTCTGGAAACACCATATATTTT; CDR3aa: CASSFTSSGNTIYF
abundance: -; d_gene: -; j_gene: TRBJ2-7; v_gene: TRBV11-3; CDR3nt: TGTGCCAGCAGCTTAGGGTGTAAAGGGTACTACGAGCAGTACTTC; CDR3aa: CASSLGCKGYYEQYF
abundance: -; d_gene: -; j_gene: TRBJ1-1; v_gene: TRBV27; CDR3nt: TGTGCCAGCAGTTTGCTACAGGGTCAGCCTGAAGCTTTCTTT; CDR3aa: CASSLLQGQPEAFF
abundance: -; d_gene: -; j_gene: TRBJ2-1; v_gene: TRBV9; CDR3nt: TGTGCCAGCGCGTCGGAAACCTACAATGAGCAGTTCTTC; CDR3aa: CASASETYNEQFF
abundance: -; d_gene: TRBD2; j_gene: TRBJ2-1; v_gene: TRBV2; CDR3nt: TGTGCCAGCCAACCTAAGACTAGCAGCGATGAGCAGTTCTTC; CDR3aa: CASQPKTSSDEQFF
abundance: -; d_gene: -; j_gene: TRBJ1-3; v_gene: TRBV4-3; CDR3nt: TGCGCCAGCAGCCAAGACAGGAGCTATGGAAACACCATATATTTT; CDR3aa: CASSQDRSYGNTIYF
abundance: -; d_gene: -; j_gene: TRBJ2-2; v_gene: TRBV6-6; CDR3nt: TGTGCCAGCAGTGCCCCGCAGCGGAACACCGGGGAGCTGTTTTTT; CDR3aa: CASSAPQRNTGELFF
abundance: -; d_gene: TRBD2; j_gene: TRBJ2-7; v_gene: TRBV7-8; CDR3nt: TGTGCCAGCAGCTTAGATCTAGCGGCCAACCACGAGCAGTACTTC; CDR3aa: CASSLDLAANHEQYF
abundance: -; d_gene: -; j_gene: TRBJ1-1; v_gene: TRBV4-3; CDR3nt: TGCGCCAGCAGCCAAGATGGGTGGGAATGGACTGAAGCTTTCTTT; CDR3aa: CASSQDGWEWTEAFF
abundance: -; d_gene: -; j_gene: TRBJ1-2; v_gene: TRBV7-9; CDR3nt: TGTGCCACCCCCAGGGTAAAAGGCTACACCTTC; CDR3aa: CATPRVKGYTF
abundance: -; d_gene: -; j_gene: TRBJ2-1; v_gene: TRBV27; CDR3nt: TGTGCCAGCAGTTTTTCCCCAAGGGACACACACAATGAGCAGTTCTTC; CDR3aa: CASSFSPRDTHNEQFF
abundance: -; d_gene: TRBD1; j_gene: TRBJ1-1; v_gene: TRBV15; CDR3nt: TGTGCCACCAGCGGTAGGACAGGGGATTGGGCTTTCTTT; CDR3aa: CATSGRTGDWAFF
abundance: -; d_gene: -; j_gene: TRBJ2-7; v_gene: TRBV19; CDR3nt: TGTGCCAGTAGTATTTTACCGACGGCGGTCTACGAGCAGTACTTC; CDR3aa: CASSILPTAVYEQYF
abundance: -; d_gene: TRBD2; j_gene: TRBJ2-7; v_gene: TRBV28; CDR3nt: TGTGCCAGCAACCCAAAGAGGGAGCGGGGAGAGCAGTACTTC; CDR3aa: CASNPKRERGEQYF
abundance: -; d_gene: -; j_gene: TRBJ1-1; v_gene: TRBV13; CDR3nt: TGTGCCAGCAGCGCCTACAGGCCCTGGGCTGAAGCTTTCTTT; CDR3aa: CASSAYRPWAEAFF
abundance: -; d_gene: -; j_gene: TRBJ1-2; v_gene: TRBV27; CDR3nt: TGTGCCAGCAGTTTATCCATACAGGGCGAAGATGGCTACACCTTC; CDR3aa: CASSLSIQGEDGYTF
abundance: once; d_gene: -; j_gene: TRBJ2-7; v_gene: TRBV7-9; CDR3nt: TGTGCCAGCAGCTTACGTGGCTCCTACGAGCAGTACTTC; CDR3aa: CASSLRGSYEQYF
abundance: once; d_gene: -; j_gene: TRBJ1-4; v_gene: TRBV5-6; CDR3nt: TGTGCCAGCAGCCCAGACACTAATAATGAAAAACTGTTTTTT; CDR3aa: CASSPDTNNEKLFF
abundance: once; d_gene: -; j_gene: TRBJ1-1; v_gene: TRBV27; CDR3nt: TGTGCCAGCAGTCCCCAGGGCAGGAGCCTGCGGGACACTGAAGCTTTCTTT; CDR3aa: CASSPQGRSLRDTEAFF
abundance: -; d_gene: -; j_gene: TRBJ1-1; v_gene: TRBV25-1; CDR3nt: TGTGCCAGCGGAGCGATCATGAACACTGAAGCTTTCTTT; CDR3aa: CASGAIMNTEAFF
abundance: -; d_gene: TRBD2; j_gene: TRBJ2-5; v_gene: TRBV6-5; CDR3nt: TGTGCCAGCAGTCCCCTGGAGGGGAGGGCGACCCAGTACTTC; CDR3aa: CASSPLEGRATQYF
abundance: -; d_gene: -; j_gene: TRBJ2-4; v_gene: TRBV27; CDR3nt: TGTGCCAGCAGTTTCCCCTCTGAGAAGGACGGTAGGCCCCTAGCCAAAAACATTCAGTACTTC; CDR3aa: CASSFPSEKDGRPLAKNIQYF